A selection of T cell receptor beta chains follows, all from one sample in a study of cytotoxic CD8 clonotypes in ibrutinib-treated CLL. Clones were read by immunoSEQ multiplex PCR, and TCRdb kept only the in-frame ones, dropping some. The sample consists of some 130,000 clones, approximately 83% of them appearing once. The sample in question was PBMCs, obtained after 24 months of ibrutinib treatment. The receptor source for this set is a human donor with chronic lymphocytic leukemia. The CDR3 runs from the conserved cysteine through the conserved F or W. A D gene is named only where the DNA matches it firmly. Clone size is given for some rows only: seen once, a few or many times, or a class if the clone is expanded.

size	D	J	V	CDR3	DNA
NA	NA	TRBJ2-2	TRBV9	CASSPTSSYRTGELFF	TGTGCCAGCAGCCCCACCTCTTCCTACCGTACCGGGGAGCTGTTTTTT
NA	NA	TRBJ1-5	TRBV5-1	CAIRFNGVVDQPQHF	TGCGCCATCCGATTTAACGGGGTTGTCGATCAGCCCCAGCATTTT
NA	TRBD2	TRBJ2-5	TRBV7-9	CASSLASGGARETQYF	TGTGCCAGCAGCTTAGCTAGCGGGGGGGCGAGAGAGACCCAGTACTTC
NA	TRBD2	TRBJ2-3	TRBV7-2	CASSLRVAGGATDTQYF	TGTGCCAGCAGCTTAAGAGTAGCGGGAGGGGCCACAGATACGCAGTATTTT
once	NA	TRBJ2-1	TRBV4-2	CASSQGSSQFF	TGTGCCAGCAGCCAAGGTAGTTCCCAGTTCTTC
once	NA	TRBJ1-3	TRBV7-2	CASSLARDSGNTIYF	TGTGCCAGCAGCTTAGCAAGAGACTCTGGAAACACCATATATTTT
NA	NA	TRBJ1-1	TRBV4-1	CASSQRGTGNTEAFF	TGCGCCAGCAGCCAGAGAGGGACCGGGAACACTGAAGCTTTCTTT
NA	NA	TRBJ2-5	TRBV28	CASSRAGRLVKTQYF	TGTGCCAGCAGTCGGGCGGGGAGATTGGTAAAGACCCAGTACTTC
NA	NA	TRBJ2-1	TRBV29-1	CSVSPLRKENEQFF	TGCAGCGTGAGTCCGCTTCGAAAGGAGAATGAGCAGTTCTTC
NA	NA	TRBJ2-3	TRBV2	CASSDGSTDTQYF	TGTGCCAGCAGTGACGGGAGTACAGATACGCAGTATTTT
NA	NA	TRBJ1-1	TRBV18	CASSPADLNTEAFF	TGTGCCAGCTCACCCGCGGATTTGAACACTGAAGCTTTCTTT
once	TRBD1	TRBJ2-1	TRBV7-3	CASSLDRGRDEQFF	TGTGCCAGCAGCCTCGACAGGGGTAGGGATGAGCAGTTCTTC
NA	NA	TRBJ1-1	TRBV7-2	CASSLTPGYTEAFF	TGTGCCAGCAGCTTAACTCCGGGTTACACTGAAGCTTTCTTT
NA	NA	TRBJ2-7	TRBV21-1	CASSKKSYEQYF	TGTGCCAGCAGCAAAAAGAGCTACGAGCAGTACTTC
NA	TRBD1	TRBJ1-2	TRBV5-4	CASSLGIQGSSDGYTF	TGTGCCAGCAGCTTGGGCATACAGGGGAGTTCGGATGGCTACACCTTC
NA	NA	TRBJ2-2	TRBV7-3	CASSLTTSDTGELFF	TGTGCCAGCAGCTTAACTACGTCCGACACCGGGGAGCTGTTTTTT
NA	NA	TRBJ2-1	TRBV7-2	CASRSIQHNEQFF	TGTGCCAGCAGGTCAATTCAACACAATGAGCAGTTCTTC
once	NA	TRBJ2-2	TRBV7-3	CASSSAVGGGELFF	TGTGCCAGCAGCTCCGCGGTGGGAGGCGGGGAGCTGTTTTTT
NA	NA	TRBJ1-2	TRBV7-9	CASSHPYYGYTF	TGTGCCAGCAGCCACCCCTACTATGGCTACACCTTC
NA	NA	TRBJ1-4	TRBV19	CASSTIEKLFF	TGTGCCAGTAGTACCATCGAAAAACTGTTTTTT
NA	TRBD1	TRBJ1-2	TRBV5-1	CASRLEWTGPFYGYTF	TGCGCCAGCAGGTTGGAGTGGACAGGTCCGTTCTATGGCTACACCTTC
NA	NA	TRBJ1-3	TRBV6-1	CASSRGIYSGNTIYF	TGTGCCAGCAGCCGCGGGATTTACTCTGGAAACACCATATATTTT
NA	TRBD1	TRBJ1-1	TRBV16	CASSRKQGGTEAFF	TGTGCCAGCAGCCGAAAACAGGGGGGCACTGAAGCTTTCTTT
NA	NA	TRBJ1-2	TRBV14	CASSQGPIRGYYGYTF	TGTGCCAGCAGCCAAGGGCCCATCCGGGGCTACTATGGCTACACCTTC
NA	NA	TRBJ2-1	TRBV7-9	CASSFRGGGSYNEQFF	TGTGCCAGCAGCTTTCGTGGTGGCGGCTCCTACAATGAGCAGTTCTTC
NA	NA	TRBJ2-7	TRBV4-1	CASSSLTGSEQYF	TGCGCCAGCAGCTCCCTTACAGGGTCCGAGCAGTACTTC
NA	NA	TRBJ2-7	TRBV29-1	CSVEDSGGGNEQYF	TGCAGCGTTGAAGATAGCGGTGGGGGGAACGAGCAGTACTTC
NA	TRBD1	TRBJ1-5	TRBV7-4	CASSLVRGRSNQPQHF	TGTGCCAGCAGCTTAGTCAGGGGGCGAAGCAATCAGCCCCAGCATTTT
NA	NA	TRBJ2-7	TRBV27	CASRHDTAAYEQYF	TGTGCCAGCAGACATGACACCGCCGCCTACGAGCAGTACTTC
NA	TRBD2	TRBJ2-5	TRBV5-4	CASSLGLAGAIQETQYF	TGTGCCAGCAGCTTGGGACTAGCGGGGGCCATCCAAGAGACCCAGTACTTC
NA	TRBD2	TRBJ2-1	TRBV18	CASSQTSGGFNEQFF	TGTGCCAGCTCACAGACTAGCGGGGGGTTCAATGAGCAGTTCTTC
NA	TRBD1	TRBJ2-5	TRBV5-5	CASSLGDRGYQETQYF	TGTGCCAGCAGCTTGGGGGACAGGGGGTACCAAGAGACCCAGTACTTC
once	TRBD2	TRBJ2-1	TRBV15	CATKKPGLASNEQFF	TGTGCCACGAAAAAACCGGGACTAGCGAGCAATGAGCAGTTCTTC
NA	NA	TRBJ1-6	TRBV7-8	CASSQDSLNSPLHF	TGTGCCAGCAGCCAGGACAGTCTGAATTCACCCCTCCACTTT
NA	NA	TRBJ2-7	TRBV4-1	CASSQDQERAYEQYF	TGCGCCAGCAGCCAAGATCAGGAAAGGGCTTACGAGCAGTACTTC
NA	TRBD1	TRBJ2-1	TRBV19	CASSRQGAAEQFF	TGTGCCAGTAGTAGACAGGGGGCAGCTGAGCAGTTCTTC
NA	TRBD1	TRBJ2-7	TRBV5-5	CASSLDRGSSYEQYF	TGTGCCAGCAGCTTGGACAGGGGGAGTTCCTACGAGCAGTACTTC
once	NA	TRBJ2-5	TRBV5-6	CASSLGGIQYF	TGTGCCAGCAGCTTAGGGGGAATCCAGTACTTC
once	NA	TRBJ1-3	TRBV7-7	CASSLEGGDGNTIYF	TGTGCTAGCAGCTTAGAGGGAGGGGATGGAAACACCATATATTTT
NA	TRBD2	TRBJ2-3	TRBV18	CASSPRRLAGDSKTDTQYF	TGTGCCAGCTCACCTCGCCGACTAGCGGGAGACTCGAAGACAGATACGCAGTATTTT
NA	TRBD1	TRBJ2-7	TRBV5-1	CASSFGQASSYEQYF	TGCGCCAGCAGCTTCGGACAGGCTAGCTCCTACGAGCAGTACTTC
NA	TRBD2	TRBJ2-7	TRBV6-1	CASTSGGAGSYEQYF	TGTGCCAGCACGAGCGGGGGGGCTGGCTCCTACGAGCAGTACTTC
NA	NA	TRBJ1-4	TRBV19	CASSIRREGEKLFF	TGTGCCAGTAGTATTCGCAGGGAAGGCGAAAAACTGTTTTTT
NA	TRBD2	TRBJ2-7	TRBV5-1	CASGLAGVGEQYF	TGCGCCAGCGGACTAGCGGGAGTAGGTGAGCAGTACTTC
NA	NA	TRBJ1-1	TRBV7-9	CASSHLTQNTEAFF	TGTGCCAGCAGCCACTTAACTCAGAACACTGAAGCTTTCTTT
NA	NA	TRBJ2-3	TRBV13	CASSPRTPDTQYF	TGTGCCAGCAGCCCGCGGACTCCAGATACGCAGTATTTT
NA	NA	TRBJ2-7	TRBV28	CASSSSSYEQYF	TGTGCCAGCAGTTCCAGCTCCTACGAGCAGTACTTC
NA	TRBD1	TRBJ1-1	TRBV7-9	CASSLSQGSTEAFF	TGTGCCAGCAGCTTATCACAGGGGAGCACTGAAGCTTTCTTT
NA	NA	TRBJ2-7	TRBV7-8	CASQQTTSSYEQYF	TGTGCCAGTCAACAGACGACTAGCTCCTACGAGCAGTACTTC
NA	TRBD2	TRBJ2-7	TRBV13	CASSRTLAGGYEQYF	TGTGCCAGCAGCCGGACACTAGCGGGAGGTTACGAGCAGTACTTC
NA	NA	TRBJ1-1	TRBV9	CASSVGGYTEAFF	TGTGCCAGCAGCGTAGGGGGTTATACTGAAGCTTTCTTT
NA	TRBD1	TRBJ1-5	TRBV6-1	CASQTGYREQPQHF	TGTGCCAGCCAGACAGGGTATCGGGAACAGCCCCAGCATTTT
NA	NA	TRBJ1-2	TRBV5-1	CASSPGAGADGYTF	TGCGCCAGCAGCCCGGGTGCGGGGGCAGATGGCTACACCTTC
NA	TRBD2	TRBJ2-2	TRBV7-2	CASRTYWGGITGELFF	TGTGCCAGCAGAACTTACTGGGGAGGGATTACCGGGGAGCTGTTTTTT
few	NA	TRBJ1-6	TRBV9	CASSLRQENSPLHF	TGTGCCAGCAGCCTACGACAGGAGAATTCACCCCTCCACTTT
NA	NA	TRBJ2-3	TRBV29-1	CSVDGSGTDTQYF	TGCAGCGTGGACGGGTCGGGCACAGATACGCAGTATTTT
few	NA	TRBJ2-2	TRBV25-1	CAGGDTGELFF	TGTGCCGGAGGGGACACCGGGGAGCTGTTTTTT
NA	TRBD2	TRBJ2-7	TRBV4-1	CASSQRTSGGSLPSYEQYF	TGCGCCAGCAGCCAACGGACTAGCGGGGGGTCGCTCCCCTCCTACGAGCAGTACTTC
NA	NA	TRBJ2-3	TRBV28	CASSLSGPLGTQYF	TGTGCCAGCAGTTTATCGGGGCCATTAGGTACGCAGTATTTT
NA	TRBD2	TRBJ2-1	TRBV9	CASSELAGGYNEQFF	TGTGCCAGCAGCGAACTAGCGGGAGGGTACAATGAGCAGTTCTTC